The TCR beta chain described here comes from a study of blood T cell repertoires in COVID-19 (dated by TCRdb to about 2020). Regarding the study in general: Samples covering the acute and convalescent phases of COVID-19 were provided by collaborators in the United States, Italy and Spain. The prospective study material was composed of cDNA or gDNA derived from T cells, B-cell-depleted T cells, or PBMCs. Subjects who had been exposed to COVID-19, were actively infected with it, or had recovered from it provided the deeply sampled blood TCRbeta repertoires that made up the dataset. The repertoires were released in a freely available public database intended as a resource for research on the immune response to SARS-CoV-2. Samples came from the ongoing ImmuneRACE study (first 160 participants) plus 1,254 subjects from 6 global collaborators. A de-identified subject ID, COVID-19 status, age in years and sex were almost always included in the sample metadata. Where available, HLA class I and class II types were taken from metadata supplied by the sample provider and were not determined by assay-based typing.

Regarding this clone: Its binding antigen is unknown. No much larger clone is present one base from it, and per-base qualities are unavailable.

Trimming removed 4 bases from V and 0 bases from J, leaving 21 bases between the germline ends. The CDR3 numbers 18 residues from cysteine through phenylalanine. CDR3 DNA only is kept here, 54 bases in frame from base 1. CDR1 and CDR2, looked up from the germline V gene, are SGHRS and YFSETQ. In the prospective study, participants were roughly 18 to 100 years old, resided in 24 geographic areas of the United States, and were enrolled through a virtual design. In the prospective study, cohorts were assigned on the basis of participant-reported clinical history obtained from a screening survey and a study questionnaire. Mobile phlebotomists in the prospective study collected whole blood, serum and a nasopharyngeal or oropharyngeal swab from every participant. Over a roughly 2-month period, participants in the prospective study had the option of providing additional blood draws and questionnaires. Blood samples from the prospective study were shipped frozen or at room temperature prior to DNA extraction.

Points the paper makes about the study in general: The quantity of clinical and demographic metadata differed by source and by participant and was supplied without curation.

TCRbeta CDR3 regions were amplified from genomic DNA using the immunoSEQ Assay, a bias-controlled multiplex PCR. The authors' pipeline ran thus. Nucleated cell counts per sample were estimated from amplification of reference gene primers within the assay. Sequence reads were collapsed and filtered to measure the absolute abundance of every unique TCRbeta CDR3 rearrangement. For each sample, productive Simpson clonality was calculated by taking the square root of Simpson's diversity index across productive rearrangements. The clones in this table, taken by TCRdb from immuneACCESS, are in-frame only. Not every clone is retained; where verified, under half of the shortfall comes from an unresolved V gene, and the cause of the rest is unknown. V and J calls and clone size come straight from that table; D and trimming were deduced from the DNA. This sample holds under 55,000 clones; 78% were observed only once. In total, the top ten clones hold approximately 5% of the sample.

The TCR originated in a woman between 45 and 65 years old with acute COVID-19. The sequenced sample was PBMCs or T cells enriched from blood (not recorded which). In this chain, TRBV5-1 is recombined with TRBJ2-3; 6 matching bases give a weak D call of TRBD2. The DNA sequence is TGCGCCAGCAGCGTCCGGGACTTGGGGTTCACTAGCACAGATACGCAGTATTTT. Its coded protein is CASSVRDLGFTSTDTQYF.